This T cell receptor beta chain came from a study of blood T cell repertoires in COVID-19. TCRdb's copy holds only in-frame clones and misses some; the assay was immunoSEQ multiplex PCR. The top ten clones hold roughly 8.6% of a sample with about 260,000 clones, nearly 85% of them seen once. J gave up 3 bases and V 5 bases, and 10 bases lay outside the gene matches. Germline lookup yields CDR1 MNHEY and CDR2 SMNVEV (reference sequence). The CDR3 extends over 15 amino acids. The specimen was peripheral blood. The rearrangement joins TRBV27 to TRBJ2-7; 7 bases line up with TRBD2. This clonotype was obtained from a human donor in a cohort sampled during active COVID-19. CDR3 DNA: TGTGCCAGCAGTCGAGAGGGGCGGGAGTACTACGAGCAGTACTTC. It encodes CASSREGREYYEQYF.